This T cell receptor beta chain emerged from a study of cytomegalovirus exposure and HLA in healthy donors. Study-wide points: Later on, analysis showed that most CMV-associated TCR beta chains appeared to be HLA-restricted. A missense DCLRE1C variant was associated with V- and J-gene trimming of TCR beta chains in a later analysis, and an independent cohort replicated the association.

Worth noting for this clone: The antigen is unknown.

V lost 10 bases to trimming and J lost 4 bases, with 16 bases between them. Germline V gives CDR1 ENHRY, CDR2 SYGVKD. The CDR3 sequence is 13 residues long. Vbeta (60) and Jbeta (13) primers were used in the PCR. Clones were sequenced by immunoSEQ multiplex PCR, and TCRdb holds only the in-frame ones, with some missing. In the table there are approximately 100,000 clones, 80% to 90% of which are singletons. The chain is built from TRBV10-3 and TRBJ1-2; D remains ambiguous. This sequence originates from a woman aged 18-29 years in good health and CMV-seronegative. The material sequenced was PBMCs. CDR3 protein: CANSGSAGYGYTF. As DNA, the CDR3 is TGTGCCAACAGCGGCTCTGCGGGCTATGGCTACACCTTC.